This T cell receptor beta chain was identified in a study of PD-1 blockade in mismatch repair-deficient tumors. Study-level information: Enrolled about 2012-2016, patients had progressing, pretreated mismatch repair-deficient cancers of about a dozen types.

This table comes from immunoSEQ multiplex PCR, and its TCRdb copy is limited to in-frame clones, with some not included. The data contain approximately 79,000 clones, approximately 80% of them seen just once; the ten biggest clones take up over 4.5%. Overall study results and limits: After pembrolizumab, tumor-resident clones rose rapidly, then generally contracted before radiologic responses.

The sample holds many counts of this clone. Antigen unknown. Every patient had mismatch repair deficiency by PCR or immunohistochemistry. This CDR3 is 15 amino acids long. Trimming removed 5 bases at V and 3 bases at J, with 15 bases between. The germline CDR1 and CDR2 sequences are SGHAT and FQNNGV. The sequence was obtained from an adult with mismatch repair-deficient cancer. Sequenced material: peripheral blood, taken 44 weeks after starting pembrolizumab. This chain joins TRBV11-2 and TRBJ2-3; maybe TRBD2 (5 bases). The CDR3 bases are TGTGCCAGCAGCCTTAGCAGGAGGTTGACAGATACGCAGTATTTT. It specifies CASSLSRRLTDTQYF.